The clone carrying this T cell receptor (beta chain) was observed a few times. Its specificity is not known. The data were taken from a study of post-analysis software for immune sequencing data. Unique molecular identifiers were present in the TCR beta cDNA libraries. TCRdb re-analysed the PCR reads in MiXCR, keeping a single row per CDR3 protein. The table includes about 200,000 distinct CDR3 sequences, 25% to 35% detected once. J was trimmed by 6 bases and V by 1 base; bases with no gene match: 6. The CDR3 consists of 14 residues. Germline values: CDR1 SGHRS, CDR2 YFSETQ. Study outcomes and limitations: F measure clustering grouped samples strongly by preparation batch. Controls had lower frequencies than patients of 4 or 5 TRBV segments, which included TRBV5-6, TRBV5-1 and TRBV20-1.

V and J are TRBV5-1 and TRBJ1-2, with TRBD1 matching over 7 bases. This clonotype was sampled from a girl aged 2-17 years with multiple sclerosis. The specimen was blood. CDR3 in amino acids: CASSLLTGEDGYTF. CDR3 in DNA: TGCGCCAGCAGCTTGCTTACAGGGGAGGATGGCTACACCTTC.